Listed below are T cell receptor beta chains from one sample, sequenced in a study of T-cell reconstitution after alpha-beta-depleted transplantation in children. TCRdb fed the PCR reads into MiXCR, producing one record per CDR3 protein. The sample lists about 830,000 distinct CDR3 sequences; roughly 15% were seen once. The sample was PBMCs, mostly from graft donor cells, taken 360 days after TCRalphabeta/CD19-depleted stem cell transplant. All receptors come from a male patient between 10 and 17 years old who had a stem cell transplant for acute lymphoblastic leukemia, so the T cells may come from the graft donor. CDR3s include the opening cysteine and the closing phenylalanine or tryptophan. A D gene is named only where the DNA matches it firmly. Clone size is shown for a subset of rows, as once, few, many or a class of expanded clone.

. TRBD1 TRBJ1-2 TRBV12-3/TRBV12-4 TGTGCCAGCAGTTCCTATCGGACAGGGGGTGGCTACACCTTC CASSSYRTGGGYTF
many . TRBJ2-3 TRBV12-3/TRBV12-4 TGTGCCAGCACCCCTATGGATACGCAGTATTTT CASTPMDTQYF
few TRBD1 TRBJ1-4 TRBV9 TGTGCCAGCAGCGTACAGGGGGCTAATGAAAAACTGTTTTTT CASSVQGANEKLFF
. . TRBJ1-2 TRBV2 TGTGCCAGCAGTGTACACGCGCAAACAAACTATGGCTACACCTTC CASSVHAQTNYGYTF
few TRBD1 TRBJ2-1 TRBV5-1 TGCGCCAGCAGCTTAGGACAGGGGGCGAGATCTGAGCAGTTCTTC CASSLGQGARSEQFF
. TRBD1 TRBJ2-7 TRBV27 TGTGCCAGCAGTATTCGACAGGGGATTGCGTCAAGTGGGGAGCAGTACTTC CASSIRQGIASSGEQYF
. . TRBJ1-6 TRBV5-5 TGTGCCAGCAGCTTGTCGGCAGGGAATAATTCACCCCTCCACTTT CASSLSAGNNSPLHF
. TRBD2 TRBJ2-7 TRBV6-5 TGTGCCAGCAGTTACGGGATTGGACTAGCGGGCTACGAGCAGTACTTC CASSYGIGLAGYEQYF
. . TRBJ1-1 TRBV28 TGTGCCAGCACCCTATTATGGAACATACCGAACACTGAAGCTTTCTTT CASTLLWNIPNTEAFF
few . TRBJ2-5 TRBV19 TGTGCCAGTGTGGGTAGAGGGGAGGAGACCCAGTACTTC CASVGRGEETQYF
. . TRBJ2-7 TRBV27 TGTGCCAGCAGTTTTTTGGGGCGGGCCTACGAGCAGTACTTC CASSFLGRAYEQYF
many . TRBJ1-1 TRBV15 TGTGCCACCAGCAGAGGTTACAGTGCGGACACTGAAGCTTTCTTT CATSRGYSADTEAFF
few TRBD1 TRBJ1-1 TRBV5-6 TGTGCCAGCAGCCAGAGACAGGGGAGGAGTGCCACTGAAGCTTTCTTT CASSQRQGRSATEAFF
few . TRBJ1-5 TRBV4-1 TGCGCCAGCAGCCGCACTGAGGGAAATAATCAGCCCCAGCATTTT CASSRTEGNNQPQHF
. TRBD2 TRBJ2-1 TRBV5-1 TGCGCCAGCAGCCTGGGGGGGGTGGTGCGGGGCAATGAGCAGTTCTTC CASSLGGVVRGNEQFF
few TRBD1 TRBJ2-1 TRBV12-3/TRBV12-4 TGTGCCAGCAGTCCCCCAGGGGGCAATGAGCAGTTCTTC CASSPPGGNEQFF
many TRBD1 TRBJ1-1 TRBV13 TGTGCCAGCAGCGCTCGGACAGGGCGAAGGGGGACTGAAGCTTTCTTT CASSARTGRRGTEAFF
. TRBD2 TRBJ2-5 TRBV20-1 TGCAGTGCTGCTCAATCCGGGACTAGCAGATCGGCCCAGTACTTC CSAAQSGTSRSAQYF
many . TRBJ1-2 TRBV15 TGTGCCACCAGCAGAGATAGGCCTACGAGTGTCTATGGCTACACCTTC CATSRDRPTSVYGYTF
. . TRBJ2-2 TRBV12-3/TRBV12-4 TGTGCCAGCAGAGGAGTCGGGGAGCTGTTTTTT CASRGVGELFF
few . TRBJ2-1 TRBV20-1 TGCAGTGCTAGAGATCGCGGGACTGGATCTGGGTACAATGAGCAGTTCTTC CSARDRGTGSGYNEQFF
few TRBD1 TRBJ2-2 TRBV11-2 TGTGCCAGCAGCTTACCCCAGGGGGTAAACACCGGGGAGCTGTTTTTT CASSLPQGVNTGELFF
. . TRBJ2-3 TRBV5-1 TGCGCCAGCAGCTTAGGGGGAGGGGAAGATACGCAGTATTTT CASSLGGGEDTQYF
many . TRBJ2-1 TRBV4-1 TGCGCCAGCAGCCCCCGTGCAGCGGAGTACAATGAGCAGTTCTTC CASSPRAAEYNEQFF
many . TRBJ2-7 TRBV12-3/TRBV12-4 TGTGCCAGCAGTTTCGACGGTCCGAGCTCCTACGAGCAGTACTTC CASSFDGPSSYEQYF
few . TRBJ1-6 TRBV15 TGTGCCACCAGCAGATTCACAGGGAACTCACCCCTCCACTTT CATSRFTGNSPLHF
few TRBD2 TRBJ2-4 TRBV5-1 TGCGCCAGCAGCTTCATCTCGGGGGGGGTGTTCATTCAGTACTTC CASSFISGGVFIQYF
. . TRBJ2-5 TRBV15 TGTGCCACCAGCAGAGACGGCTTTCAAGAGACCCAGTACTTC CATSRDGFQETQYF
few . TRBJ2-5 TRBV7-9 TGTGCCAGCAGCTTGCTGGACAGTGACTTC CASSLLDSDF
. . TRBJ2-7 TRBV12-2 TGTGCAAGTCGCCCCGGGGACCGAGAAGGGCTTTACACGTACGACGCGTACGAGCAGTACTTC CASRPGDREGLYTYDAYEQYF
. . TRBJ1-2 TRBV9 TGTGCCAGCAGCCCACTAACGGGGAGAGCATTCCCGGGGGCTGGCTACACCTTC CASSPLTGRAFPGAGYTF
. . TRBJ2-5 TRBV5-1 TGCGCCAGCAAAACCGTACAGGGCCAAGAGACCCAGTACTTC CASKTVQGQETQYF
few TRBD1 TRBJ2-1 TRBV3-1 TGTGCCAGCAGCCAAGAGGCTCTAGGGGGCCCAGTGGCCTACAATGAGCAGTTCTTC CASSQEALGGPVAYNEQFF
many TRBD1 TRBJ2-3 TRBV12-3/TRBV12-4 TGTGCCAGCAGTCCGGGACAGGGAAAAGGCACGCAGTATTTT CASSPGQGKGTQYF
few TRBD1 TRBJ2-3 TRBV12-3/TRBV12-4 TGTGCCAGCAGTGCCCCCCGGGACAGGTCAGGGCGTCCGTATTTT CASSAPRDRSGRPYF
. . TRBJ2-1 TRBV5-4 TGTGCCAGCAGCTCTAAAGGGAGCGGTAGATACAATGAGCAGTTCTTC CASSSKGSGRYNEQFF
. . TRBJ2-2 TRBV11-1 TGTGCCAGCAGCTTACTCCCAGGGAAGGGTGCGGACACCGGGGAGCTGTTTTTT CASSLLPGKGADTGELFF
. TRBD1 TRBJ1-1 TRBV4-1 TGCGCCAGCAGCTTCCGGGTGGACAGGGAGTCACTGAACACTGAAGCTTTCTTT CASSFRVDRESLNTEAFF
. . TRBJ2-3 TRBV5-1 TGCGCCAGCAGCTTGGACCCAGCGGCACCAGATACGCAGTATTTT CASSLDPAAPDTQYF
. . TRBJ2-2 TRBV9 TGTGCCAGCGCGCCGGGGGAAGGGGAGCTGTTTTTT CASAPGEGELFF
. . TRBJ2-7 TRBV7-8 TGTGCCAGCGGAACGTGGACGTCTAACTACGAGCAGTACTTC CASGTWTSNYEQYF
. . TRBJ1-4 TRBV4-1 TGCGCCAGCAGCCTGCTTGGGGGTCGGGGTGAAAAACTGTTTTTT CASSLLGGRGEKLFF
few TRBD2 TRBJ2-2 TRBV11-2 TGTGCCAGCAGCTTAGATCGATGGACTAGCGGGAGGCAAGGCACCGGGGAGCTGTTTTTT CASSLDRWTSGRQGTGELFF
. TRBD1 TRBJ2-7 TRBV30 TGTGCCTTAGGACAGGGGGCATCCTACGAGCAGTACTTC CALGQGASYEQYF
. . TRBJ1-2 TRBV12-5 TGTGCTAGTGGTTTGGTACGGGGGAGGGACTTGGCTAACTATGGCTACACCTTC CASGLVRGRDLANYGYTF
many . TRBJ2-7 TRBV29-1 TGCAGCGGGAGCTTGGGTGACGAGCAGTACTTC CSGSLGDEQYF
. . TRBJ2-4 TRBV7-9 TGTGCCAGCAGCAGACCGTACGAAGCCAAAAACATTCAGTACTTC CASSRPYEAKNIQYF
few . TRBJ2-2 TRBV4-1 TGCGCCAGCAGCCAAGAGGCGGTCTGGCGGGAACTGAACACCGGGGAGCTGTTTTTT CASSQEAVWRELNTGELFF
. . TRBJ2-5 TRBV20-1 TGCAGTGCTAGAAGGGTCAGGGGGCGCGGGAGAGAGACCCAGTACTTC CSARRVRGRGRETQYF
few . TRBJ1-5 TRBV29-1 TGCAGCGTTGGGACAGATTGGAATCAGCCCCAGCATTTT CSVGTDWNQPQHF
. . TRBJ2-5 TRBV7-9 TGTGCCACCCGGCACAGTCTTGGAGAGACCCAGTACTTC CATRHSLGETQYF